The 14 T cell receptor beta chains given below trace back to one sample, sequenced in a study of identical twins. TCRdb reprocessed the 5' RACE reads via MiXCR and lists one record per CDR3 protein. The sample lists about 530,000 distinct CDR3 sequences; approximately 20% were seen once. This sample was shared with a second study, whose subject was yellow fever vaccine responses in identical twins.

Input material: CD4+ T cells sorted from blood. The source of these receptors is a woman aged 18-29 years in good health.

CDR3 DNA sequence: TGCGCCAGCAGCCGGGGGGGGCGCGACACCGGGGAGCTGTTTTTT. Its translation is CASSRGGRDTGELFF. The rearrangement joins TRBV5-1 to TRBJ2-2; 8 nucleotides align to TRBD2. J lost 3 bases, V lost 4 bases, and 5 bases had no gene match. CDR3 length equals 15 residues. From germline, CDR1 is SGHRS and CDR2 YFSETQ. Full variable domain (outside the CDR3, taken from reference TRBV5-1 and TRBJ2-2): KAGVTQTPRYLIKTRGQQVTLSCSPISGHRSVSWYQQTPGQGLQFLFEYFSETQRNKGNFPGRFSGRQFSNSRSEMNVSTLELGDSALYLCASSRGGRDTGELFFGEGSRLTVL.

The rearrangement joins TRBV4-2 to TRBJ2-7, with D perhaps matching TRBD1 or TRBD2 (5 bases each). V was cut by 6 bases and J by 1 base, with 13 bases left in between. The V gene's germline CDR1 is LGHNA and CDR2 YNFKEQ. This CDR3 region has 14 residues. CDR3 DNA: TGTGCCAGCAGTGAGGGACCAGGTTCCTACGAGCAGTACTTC. Protein sequence: CASSEGPGSYEQYF.

The rearrangement links TRBV10-3 to TRBJ1-2; no definite D call. Germline V gene sequence: CDR1 ENHRY, CDR2 SYGVKD. CDR3 size: 14 residues. The ends were cut back, 3 bases at V and 8 bases at J, with 16 bases in the middle. CDR3 nucleotide sequence: TGTGCCATCAGTGAAGACTCAGGCGTGTCAGGCTACACCTTC. This codes for CAISEDSGVSGYTF.

The chain couples TRBV2 to TRBJ2-1, with 7 bases matching TRBD2. The germline V gene encodes CDR1 SNHLY and CDR2 FYNNEI. The J segment lost 6 bases and the V segment lost 3 bases, leaving 11 bases of the junction unmatched. The CDR3 has 16 amino acids. Here the CDR3 reads CASSDGPAGVGNEQFF. In DNA, the CDR3 is TGTGCCAGCAGTGATGGACCCGCGGGAGTGGGCAATGAGCAGTTCTTC. Full variable domain (rest looked up from reference TRBV2 and TRBJ2-1): EPEVTQTPSHQVTQMGQEVILRCVPISNHLYFYWYRQILGQKVEFLVSFYNNEISEKSEIFDDQFSVERPDGSNFTLKIRSTKLEDSAMYFCASSDGPAGVGNEQFFGPGTRLTVL.

This clonotype was observed a handful of times. The chain recombines TRBV12-3 or TRBV12-4 with TRBJ2-2; a weak D match, TRBD2 (5 bases). V dropped 5 bases and J dropped 2 bases, with 15 bases sitting between them. The CDR3 totals 16 residues. The CDR3 sequence: CASSLPGSINTGELFF. CDR3 bases: TGTGCCAGCAGTCTCCCGGGAAGCATAAACACCGGGGAGCTGTTTTTT.

The chain recombines TRBV2 with TRBJ1-1; 9 bases match TRBD1. Germline V lookup: CDR1 SNHLY, CDR2 FYNNEI. CDR3 size: 16 residues. V lost 6 bases to trimming and J lost 4 bases; unmatched junction nucleotides: 12. CDR3 amino acids: CASSDPGETGGTEAFF. The CDR3 region has the DNA TGTGCCAGCAGCGACCCTGGGGAGACAGGGGGCACTGAAGCTTTCTTT.

This rearrangement joins TRBV3-1 to TRBJ1-5; the D is unclear. Per the germline V gene, CDR1 is LGHDT and CDR2 is YNNKEL (reference sequence). V was clipped by 2 bases and J by 2 bases, with 10 bases between them. The CDR3 is 15 residues long. The CDR3 coding sequence is TGTGCCAGCAGCCAATCGGAGGTGGGCAATCAGCCCCAGCATTTT. Amino acid sequence: CASSQSEVGNQPQHF.

A few counts support this clonotype. The rearrangement uses TRBV29-1 and TRBJ1-2, with TRBD1 matching 8 bases. Trimming at V came to 6 bases and at J to 6 bases, leaving 6 bases not matched to a gene. Germline lookup yields CDR1 SQVTM and CDR2 ANQGSEA. The CDR3 is 12 amino acids. CDR3 protein: CSVADRVDGYTF. The DNA of the CDR3 is TGCAGCGTAGCGGACAGGGTTGATGGCTACACCTTC.

The chain combines TRBV2 with TRBJ1-6; D gene ambiguous. V was shortened by 3 bases and J by 7 bases, with 13 bases between the two germline ends. CDR3 length equals 15 residues. Germline-derived CDR1 and CDR2 are SNHLY and FYNNEI. The CDR3 sequence: CASSEVGRKNSPLHF. The DNA for the CDR3 is TGTGCCAGCAGTGAGGTTGGCAGGAAAAATTCACCCCTCCACTTT. Complete variable domain (other parts from reference TRBV2 and TRBJ1-6): EPEVTQTPSHQVTQMGQEVILRCVPISNHLYFYWYRQILGQKVEFLVSFYNNEISEKSEIFDDQFSVERPDGSNFTLKIRSTKLEDSAMYFCASSEVGRKNSPLHFGNGTRLTVT.

This clonotype was detected ten times or more. V usage is TRBV5-1 and J usage is TRBJ1-1; the D gene is possibly TRBD1 (6 bases). The germline CDR1 and CDR2 sequences are SGHRS and YFSETQ. V lost 1 base and J 7 bases, leaving 20 bases between the germline ends. This CDR3 comprises 16 residues. In nucleotides, the CDR3 is TGCGCCAGCAGCTTGAGGGAACAGGGTGCGAGCTATGAAGCTTTCTTT. This sequence encodes CASSLREQGASYEAFF.

The rearrangement joins TRBV20-1 to TRBJ2-2; tentatively, D is TRBD2 (5 bases). Germline V gives CDR1 DFQATT, CDR2 SNEGSKA (reference sequence). The CDR3 contains 15 residues. Trimming cost V 3 bases and J 1 base, with 12 bases left between them. CDR3 protein: CSASLRRKNTGELFF. The CDR3 DNA is TGCAGTGCTAGTTTGAGGAGGAAGAACACCGGGGAGCTGTTTTTT.

This clonotype has a handful of counts. This rearrangement joins TRBV7-2 to TRBJ2-1; perhaps TRBD2 as D (5 bases). The germline V gene has CDR1 SGHTA and CDR2 FQGNSA. The V and J ends lost 1 base and 8 bases respectively, with 12 bases between them. CDR3 size: 14 residues. CDR3 amino acids: CASSLGAASHEQFF. CDR3 nucleotides: TGTGCCAGCAGCTTAGGAGCGGCAAGCCATGAGCAGTTCTTC.

A few counts support this clonotype. V gene TRBV4-1 combines with J gene TRBJ2-3, with 8 nucleotides matching TRBD2. The CDR3 totals 16 residues. V dropped 3 bases and J dropped 3; count of bases not matched to a gene: 8. Germline CDR1 reads MGHRA; CDR2 reads YSYEKL. The DNA for the CDR3 is TGCGCCAGCAGCCACGTTCGGGGGGGCAAGACAGATACGCAGTATTTT. It specifies CASSHVRGGKTDTQYF.

This clonotype was detected only once. The chain joins TRBV7-9 to TRBJ1-5; D not resolved. The CDR3 sequence is 15 residues long. Germline CDR1 is SEHNR and CDR2 is FQNEAQ (reference sequence). V lost 5 bases to trimming and J lost 2 bases, with 13 bases between them. CDR3 nucleotides: TGTGCCAGCAGCCCGCCCGGCGAGGGCAATCAGCCCCAGCATTTT. Encoded protein: CASSPPGEGNQPQHF.